The sequence of this TCR beta chain was determined in a study of T cell responses to AZD1222 COVID-19 vaccine. Germline CDR1 and CDR2: SQVTM and ANQGSEA. The CDR3 loop spans 15 amino acids. V lost 1 base, J lost 6 bases, and 6 bases stayed unmatched. Only in-frame clones appear in the TCRdb table, and some are missing; sequencing was by immunoSEQ multiplex PCR. Among under 200,000 clones listed, about 90% were seen once. Comment on this clone: As yet, its antigen is unknown.

Study-level findings and limits: Seropositive AZD1222 recipients at baseline numbered only five to seven. The donor cohort was predominantly white British with a female majority, and clonal diversity may have been underestimated. Only after the peak T cell response were repertoires sampled.

This TCR was sampled from an adult who received the AZD1222 COVID-19 vaccine. The sequences come from peripheral blood, collected 28 days after the second AZD1222 dose. The V gene is TRBV29-1, the J gene TRBJ2-3; 11 bases agree with TRBD2. The CDR3 coding sequence is TGCAGCGTTGAAGTCACTAGCGGGAGTATGGATACGCAGTATTTT. Translation: CSVEVTSGSMDTQYF.